The rows below give T cell receptor beta chains drawn from one sample of a study of blood T cells in healthy people across ages. TCRdb itself ran the 5' RACE reads through MiXCR, one entry per CDR3 protein. The sample consists of 1.5 million to 2 million distinct CDR3 sequences, roughly 30% of them appearing once. The specimen sequenced was blood. Source of these receptors: a woman aged 25-40 years in good health. CDR3s include the opening cysteine and the closing phenylalanine or tryptophan. The order of the fields is V gene, clone size, D gene, J gene, CDR3 protein, CDR3 DNA. A D gene is named only where the DNA matches it firmly. The listing skips clone size in some rows; elsewhere it reads once, few, many or a size class.

TRBV12-3/TRBV12-4,few,.,TRBJ2-1,CASRIAREQFF,TGTGCCAGCAGGATAGCGCGAGAGCAGTTCTTC
TRBV5-1,few,.,TRBJ2-3,CASSLWFGDTQYF,TGCGCCAGCAGCTTGTGGTTCGGGGATACGCAGTATTTT
TRBV18,.,.,TRBJ1-2,CASSPSFGAQYGYTF,TGTGCCAGCTCACCGTCCTTCGGAGCCCAGTATGGCTACACCTTC
TRBV10-3,many,TRBD2,TRBJ2-1,CAISERASGYNEQFF,TGTGCCATCAGTGAAAGGGCTAGCGGGTACAATGAGCAGTTCTTC
TRBV20-1,.,.,TRBJ2-4,CSANDGKNIQYF,TGCAGTGCGAACGACGGAAAAAACATTCAGTACTTC
TRBV20-1,.,.,TRBJ2-3,CSVPGPGRRDTQYF,TGCAGTGTCCCAGGACCAGGCCGTCGGGATACGCAGTATTTT
TRBV11-2,once,.,TRBJ1-1,CASSFATGFTEAFF,TGTGCCAGCAGCTTCGCGACGGGGTTCACTGAAGCTTTCTTT
TRBV12-3/TRBV12-4,.,.,TRBJ1-1,CASSPDQEQNTEAFF,TGTGCCAGCAGTCCCGACCAGGAACAGAACACTGAAGCTTTCTTT
TRBV28,.,TRBD2,TRBJ2-1,CASSTGLAGKDNEQFF,TGTGCCAGCAGTACCGGGCTAGCGGGGAAGGACAATGAGCAGTTCTTC
TRBV5-1,.,.,TRBJ2-6,CASAPTAGANVLTF,TGCGCCAGTGCGCCTACCGCCGGGGCCAACGTCCTGACTTTC
TRBV12-3/TRBV12-4,many,TRBD2,TRBJ2-1,CASSATSGGYNEQFF,TGTGCCAGCAGCGCGACTAGCGGGGGCTACAATGAGCAGTTCTTC
TRBV6-2/TRBV6-3,once,.,TRBJ1-5,CAISYTGPFAQHF,TGTGCCATCAGTTACACGGGACCGTTTGCCCAGCATTTT
TRBV5-6,.,.,TRBJ1-5,CASSFRAYSNQPQHF,TGTGCCAGCAGCTTCAGGGCATATAGCAATCAGCCCCAGCATTTT
TRBV2,.,TRBD2,TRBJ2-1,CASMGLAARGFF,TGTGCCAGCATGGGACTAGCGGCTCGGGGGTTCTTC
TRBV5-1,.,.,TRBJ2-3,CSSSQPPDTQYF,TGCTCCAGCAGCCAACCGCCAGATACGCAGTATTTT
TRBV30,.,.,TRBJ2-3,CAWSVLAVSTDTQYF,TGTGCCTGGAGTGTATTAGCGGTTAGCACAGATACGCAGTATTTT
TRBV6-5,.,.,TRBJ2-1,CASSYDYDNEQFF,TGTGCCAGCAGTTACGACTACGACAATGAGCAGTTCTTC
TRBV12-3/TRBV12-4,.,.,TRBJ2-7,CASSPGIHEQYF,TGTGCCAGCAGCCCCGGGATTCACGAGCAGTACTTC
TRBV24-1,.,.,TRBJ1-5,CATSAEGGPNQPQHF,TGTGCCACCAGTGCCGAAGGGGGACCGAATCAGCCCCAGCATTTT
TRBV6-2/TRBV6-3,.,.,TRBJ1-5,CASSYGAAYSNQPQHF,TGTGCCAGCAGTTACGGGGCAGCCTATAGCAATCAGCCCCAGCATTTT
TRBV20-1,few,.,TRBJ2-7,CSAREADRYEQYF,TGCAGTGCTAGAGAGGCAGATCGCTACGAGCAGTACTTC
TRBV12-3/TRBV12-4,many,.,TRBJ2-1,CASSPTVRDPSYNEQFF,TGTGCCAGCAGTCCAACCGTCAGGGACCCCTCCTACAATGAGCAGTTCTTC
TRBV6-1,few,TRBD1,TRBJ2-1,CASSERGTGGLDEQFF,TGTGCCAGCAGTGAGCGAGGGACAGGGGGTTTGGATGAGCAGTTCTTC
TRBV14,many,TRBD2,TRBJ2-7,CASSQVGGGIYEQYF,TGTGCCAGCAGCCAAGTGGGCGGGGGGATCTACGAGCAGTACTTC
TRBV29-1,.,TRBD1,TRBJ1-2,CSVAKTGAYGYTF,TGCAGCGTTGCAAAGACAGGGGCCTATGGCTACACCTTC
TRBV15,few,TRBD1,TRBJ1-1,CATTDRARGTEAFF,TGTGCCACCACCGACAGGGCGAGGGGCACTGAAGCTTTCTTT
TRBV5-1,few,.,TRBJ2-7,CASSLVYNYEQYF,TGCGCCAGCAGCTTGGTCTATAACTACGAGCAGTACTTC
TRBV6-5,.,TRBD1,TRBJ1-1,CASRTWDSEAFF,TGTGCCAGCAGAACCTGGGACAGCGAAGCTTTCTTT
TRBV4-1,.,TRBD2,TRBJ2-1,CASSQIRTSGGDNEQFF,TGCGCCAGCAGCCAGATCCGGACTAGCGGGGGGGACAATGAGCAGTTCTTC
TRBV5-4,.,.,TRBJ2-7,CASSSGPIGNEQYF,TGTGCCAGCAGCTCAGGACCGATAGGGAACGAGCAGTACTTC
TRBV20-1,.,.,TRBJ2-5,CSARPGLETQYF,TGCAGTGCTAGACCAGGGTTAGAGACCCAGTACTTC
TRBV15,few,.,TRBJ2-5,CATSRAASRRETQYF,TGTGCCACCAGCAGAGCAGCCAGCCGCCGAGAGACCCAGTACTTC
TRBV5-5,.,.,TRBJ1-2,CAGSLGTPDNYGYTF,TGTGCCGGCAGCTTGGGGACACCGGATAACTATGGCTACACCTTC
TRBV6-5,.,TRBD1,TRBJ1-2,CASGSGQGKGYTF,TGTGCCAGCGGATCGGGACAGGGTAAAGGCTACACCTTC
TRBV7-9,many,TRBD2,TRBJ2-5,CASSPGLAGIQETQYF,TGTGCCAGCAGCCCCGGACTAGCGGGAATCCAAGAGACCCAGTACTTC
TRBV11-2,few,TRBD2,TRBJ2-1,CASSLDGASGHNEQFF,TGTGCCAGCAGCTTAGATGGGGCTAGCGGCCACAATGAGCAGTTCTTC
TRBV27,few,.,TRBJ1-2,CASSWTRPKLYYGYTF,TGTGCCAGCAGCTGGACACGACCGAAGCTCTACTATGGCTACACCTTC
TRBV10-2,.,TRBD2,TRBJ2-3,CASYPGGDTQYF,TGCGCCAGCTATCCGGGGGGAGATACGCAGTATTTT
TRBV6-5,.,.,TRBJ2-1,CASSYTRQTAGVYNEQFF,TGTGCCAGCAGTTACACCCGACAGACTGCCGGGGTGTACAATGAGCAGTTCTTC
TRBV7-2,many,TRBD2,TRBJ2-3,CASSLDWTSGDTQYF,TGTGCCAGCAGCTTAGATTGGACTAGCGGCGATACGCAGTATTTT
TRBV12-3/TRBV12-4,many,.,TRBJ2-5,CASRPHAQETQYF,TGTGCCAGCAGGCCCCACGCCCAAGAGACCCAGTACTTC
TRBV7-9,few,.,TRBJ2-1,CASNPGGQDRSNEQFF,TGTGCCAGCAACCCGGGGGGCCAGGATCGGTCGAATGAGCAGTTCTTC
TRBV11-1,few,.,TRBJ1-1,CASSSSRTEAFF,TGTGCCAGCAGCTCAAGTCGGACTGAAGCTTTCTTT
TRBV29-1,few,.,TRBJ2-5,CSVAPRGETQYF,TGCAGCGTAGCTCCTAGGGGAGAGACCCAGTACTTC
TRBV20-1,.,.,TRBJ2-5,CSAVVPDQGQETQYF,TGCAGTGCCGTCGTACCTGACCAGGGGCAAGAGACCCAGTACTTC
TRBV28,few,TRBD2,TRBJ2-7,CASSFASGNEQYF,TGTGCCAGCAGTTTTGCTAGCGGCAACGAGCAGTACTTC
TRBV7-8,few,.,TRBJ2-4,CASSLDRRRTAKNIQYF,TGTGCCAGCAGCTTAGACCGGCGCAGGACAGCAAAAAACATTCAGTACTTC
TRBV20-1,.,.,TRBJ2-1,CSARGFTYNEQFF,TGCAGTGCTAGGGGCTTTACCTACAATGAGCAGTTCTTC
TRBV5-1,.,.,TRBJ2-5,CASSLDNRVETQYF,TGCGCCAGCAGCTTGGACAACAGGGTTGAGACCCAGTACTTC
TRBV15,.,.,TRBJ1-5,CATSRPDSNQPQHF,TGTGCCACCAGTCGTCCAGATAGCAATCAGCCCCAGCATTTT
TRBV4-1,.,.,TRBJ2-3,CASSQAWGDTQYF,TGCGCCAGCAGCCAAGCGTGGGGAGATACGCAGTATTTT
TRBV4-1,many,.,TRBJ2-5,CASSQDPDPGSETQYF,TGCGCCAGCAGCCAAGATCCGGACCCAGGGTCGGAGACCCAGTACTTC
TRBV6-6,.,TRBD1,TRBJ2-6,CTSTSSGGYSGANLLTF,TGTACCAGCACCTCATCAGGGGGATACTCTGGGGCCAACCTCCTGACTTTC